There are many counts of the clone carrying this T cell receptor (beta chain). The length of the CDR3 is 15 residues. Per the germline V gene, CDR1 is LGHNA and CDR2 is YNFKEQ. With 6 bases clipped from V and 3 bases from J, the junction kept 8 bases outside the gene matches. This sample is part of a study of CD8 T cells in ankylosing spondylitis. MiXCR, run by TCRdb on the 5' RACE reads, gives a single entry per CDR3 protein. This table holds 45,000 or so distinct CDR3 sequences, more than 9.5% found once. The clonotype originates from a male donor with ankylosing spondylitis or in good health (not recorded which). The sequencing input was blood, either unsorted or a sorted T cell fraction (not recorded which). The chain carries TRBV4-2 and TRBJ1-5, with TRBD1 matching 7 bases. The CDR3 loop reads CASSRTGGANQPQHF. In nucleotides, the CDR3 is TGTGCCAGCAGTAGGACAGGTGGGGCCAATCAGCCCCAGCATTTT.